Listed below are T cell receptor beta chains from one sample, sequenced in a study of technical replicates of blood from a handful of donors. Assay used: immunoSEQ multiplex PCR; TCRdb lists only in-frame clones, some missing. The table has some 80,000 clones, about 94% seen once; the top ten hold roughly 0.4%. The sample consisted of T cells isolated from PBMCs. All receptors derive from a human donor in good health. Each CDR3 is given with its conserved first and last residue. The D gene is left open where the match is weak. Part of the rows lack a size; the others show once, few, many or a class for expanded clones.

v_gene: TRBV9; j_gene: TRBJ2-2; len: 15; d_gene: TRBD1; abundance: .; CDR3nt: TGTGCCAGCAGCGAACTGGACAGGGCCACCGGGGAGCTGTTTTTT; CDR3aa: CASSELDRATGELFF
v_gene: TRBV30; j_gene: TRBJ2-3; len: 12; d_gene: .; abundance: .; CDR3nt: TGTGCCTGGAGAGCGGACTCGCATACGCAGTATTTT; CDR3aa: CAWRADSHTQYF
v_gene: TRBV20-1; j_gene: TRBJ1-2; len: 10; d_gene: .; abundance: .; CDR3nt: TGCAGTGCGCGGCAAAGTGGCTACACCTTC; CDR3aa: CSARQSGYTF
v_gene: TRBV4-1; j_gene: TRBJ2-3; len: 16; d_gene: TRBD2; abundance: .; CDR3nt: TGCGCCAGCAGCCAAGGACTAGCGGGAAGCACAGATACGCAGTATTTT; CDR3aa: CASSQGLAGSTDTQYF
v_gene: TRBV5-4; j_gene: TRBJ2-7; len: 15; d_gene: TRBD1; abundance: .; CDR3nt: TGTGCCAGCAGCTTCTGGACAGGGCTAACCTACGAGCAGTACTTC; CDR3aa: CASSFWTGLTYEQYF
v_gene: TRBV19; j_gene: TRBJ1-4; len: 15; d_gene: TRBD1; abundance: .; CDR3nt: TGTGCCAGTAGTATACGACAGGGACGGAATGAAAAACTGTTTTTT; CDR3aa: CASSIRQGRNEKLFF
v_gene: TRBV6-5; j_gene: TRBJ1-1; len: 13; d_gene: .; abundance: .; CDR3nt: TGTGCCAGCAGTTACTCCTCGAACACTGAAGCTTTCTTT; CDR3aa: CASSYSSNTEAFF
v_gene: TRBV5-6; j_gene: TRBJ1-1; len: 12; d_gene: .; abundance: .; CDR3nt: TGTGCCAGCAGCTACTACAGGAATCTAGCTTTCTTT; CDR3aa: CASSYYRNLAFF
v_gene: TRBV7-9; j_gene: TRBJ2-7; len: 15; d_gene: TRBD1; abundance: .; CDR3nt: TGTGCCAGCAGCCCAGGACAGGGCGTCCCCTACGAGCAGTACTTC; CDR3aa: CASSPGQGVPYEQYF
v_gene: TRBV7-9; j_gene: TRBJ2-3; len: 17; d_gene: TRBD2; abundance: .; CDR3nt: TGTGCCAGCAGCTTTATCGGACTAGCGGGACTCACAGATACGCAGTATTTT; CDR3aa: CASSFIGLAGLTDTQYF
v_gene: TRBV7-2; j_gene: TRBJ1-1; len: 13; d_gene: .; abundance: .; CDR3nt: TGTGCCAGCAGCTCATACAGAAACACTGAAGCTTTCTTT; CDR3aa: CASSSYRNTEAFF
v_gene: TRBV19; j_gene: TRBJ1-2; len: 17; d_gene: .; abundance: .; CDR3nt: TGTGCCAGTACCTCAGAAGGAGGAGAAGGGTGGGTCTATGGCTACACCTTC; CDR3aa: CASTSEGGEGWVYGYTF
v_gene: TRBV6-5; j_gene: TRBJ2-7; len: 12; d_gene: .; abundance: .; CDR3nt: TGTGCCACCAGAGAGGGATACTACGAGCAGTACTTC; CDR3aa: CATREGYYEQYF
v_gene: TRBV5-6; j_gene: TRBJ2-5; len: 16; d_gene: TRBD1; abundance: once; CDR3nt: TGTGCCAGCAGCCAAATCCGGGACAGGGGAGGAGAGACCCAGTACTTC; CDR3aa: CASSQIRDRGGETQYF
v_gene: TRBV13; j_gene: TRBJ2-7; len: 14; d_gene: TRBD2; abundance: .; CDR3nt: TGTGCCAGCAGCTGGGGACTAGCGGATTACGAGCAGTACTTC; CDR3aa: CASSWGLADYEQYF
v_gene: TRBV30; j_gene: TRBJ2-3; len: 12; d_gene: .; abundance: .; CDR3nt: TGTGCCTTAGAGCGATTAACAGATACGCAGTATTTT; CDR3aa: CALERLTDTQYF
v_gene: TRBV19; j_gene: TRBJ1-5; len: 12; d_gene: .; abundance: .; CDR3nt: TGTGCCAGCGACAAGGGCAATCAGCCCCAGCATTTT; CDR3aa: CASDKGNQPQHF
v_gene: TRBV27; j_gene: TRBJ1-1; len: 14; d_gene: TRBD1; abundance: .; CDR3nt: TGTGCCAGCAGTTTCTCTACAGGGGGCACTGAAGCTTTCTTT; CDR3aa: CASSFSTGGTEAFF
v_gene: TRBV21-1; j_gene: TRBJ1-2; len: 15; d_gene: .; abundance: .; CDR3nt: TGTGCCAGCAGCAAAGCGGACAGGAGGCGATATGGCTACACCTTC; CDR3aa: CASSKADRRRYGYTF
v_gene: TRBV7-6; j_gene: TRBJ2-1; len: 15; d_gene: TRBD1; abundance: .; CDR3nt: TGTGCCAGCAGTTGGGGACAGGACCTATACAATGAGCAGTTCTTC; CDR3aa: CASSWGQDLYNEQFF
v_gene: TRBV6-1; j_gene: TRBJ1-1; len: 14; d_gene: .; abundance: .; CDR3nt: TGTGCCAGCAGCCCCAGGGCTAAGAACACTGAAGCTTTCTTT; CDR3aa: CASSPRAKNTEAFF
v_gene: TRBV27; j_gene: TRBJ1-5; len: 16; d_gene: TRBD1; abundance: .; CDR3nt: TGTGCCAGCAGTCCAGGGACAGGGGAAAGAAATCAGCCCCAGCATTTT; CDR3aa: CASSPGTGERNQPQHF
v_gene: TRBV5-1; j_gene: TRBJ2-3; len: 14; d_gene: TRBD2; abundance: .; CDR3nt: TGCGCCAGCAGTGAGCGGGAGGCCACAGATACGCAGTATTTT; CDR3aa: CASSEREATDTQYF
v_gene: TRBV9; j_gene: TRBJ2-7; len: 15; d_gene: TRBD2; abundance: .; CDR3nt: TGTGCCAGCAGCAGAGGGACTAGCGGGTTCTACGAGCAGTACTTC; CDR3aa: CASSRGTSGFYEQYF
v_gene: TRBV2; j_gene: TRBJ2-7; len: 15; d_gene: .; abundance: .; CDR3nt: TGTGCCAGCAGTGTCCAGGGTGGGTCACCCGGAGAGCAGTACTTC; CDR3aa: CASSVQGGSPGEQYF
v_gene: TRBV6-1; j_gene: TRBJ2-3; len: 17; d_gene: .; abundance: .; CDR3nt: TGTGCCAGCAGTGACCCGGGCCCGGGGTGGAGCACAGATACGCAGTATTTT; CDR3aa: CASSDPGPGWSTDTQYF
v_gene: TRBV9; j_gene: TRBJ2-3; len: 15; d_gene: TRBD1; abundance: once; CDR3nt: TGTGCCAGCAGCCTACAGACAGGGGTCACAGATACGCAGTATTTT; CDR3aa: CASSLQTGVTDTQYF
v_gene: TRBV28; j_gene: TRBJ2-7; len: 15; d_gene: TRBD1; abundance: .; CDR3nt: TGTGCCAGCAGTCCTTCGGGACAGGGGTTAAACGAGCAGTACTTC; CDR3aa: CASSPSGQGLNEQYF
v_gene: TRBV6-5; j_gene: TRBJ1-2; len: 15; d_gene: TRBD1; abundance: .; CDR3nt: TGTGCCAGTAAGATTCGGGACAGAGCTAACTATGGCTACACCTTC; CDR3aa: CASKIRDRANYGYTF
v_gene: TRBV6-1; j_gene: TRBJ2-5; len: 15; d_gene: TRBD2; abundance: .; CDR3nt: TGTGCCAGCAGTGAATATGGTCGGGGGGAAGAGACCCAGTACTTC; CDR3aa: CASSEYGRGEETQYF
v_gene: TRBV4-3; j_gene: TRBJ2-3; len: 16; d_gene: TRBD2; abundance: .; CDR3nt: TGCGCCAGCAGCCACCGAGCGGGAGGTCTCATGGATACGCAGTATTTT; CDR3aa: CASSHRAGGLMDTQYF
v_gene: TRBV5-1; j_gene: TRBJ2-7; len: 15; d_gene: TRBD1; abundance: .; CDR3nt: TGCGCCAGCAGGAATCCGGGACAGGGGGTCTACGAGCAGTACTTC; CDR3aa: CASRNPGQGVYEQYF
v_gene: TRBV9; j_gene: TRBJ2-6; len: 16; d_gene: .; abundance: once; CDR3nt: TGTGCCAGCAGCGTAGGGGGGGTGTCTGGGGCCAACGTCCTGACTTTC; CDR3aa: CASSVGGVSGANVLTF
v_gene: TRBV5-8; j_gene: TRBJ2-3; len: 16; d_gene: TRBD2; abundance: .; CDR3nt: TGTGCCAGCACTCCCGGGACTAGCGTCAACACAGATACGCAGTATTTT; CDR3aa: CASTPGTSVNTDTQYF
v_gene: TRBV20-1; j_gene: TRBJ2-7; len: 11; d_gene: .; abundance: .; CDR3nt: TGCAGTGCCAAAACAGGGCTCGAGCAGTACTTC; CDR3aa: CSAKTGLEQYF
v_gene: TRBV28; j_gene: TRBJ1-5; len: 13; d_gene: .; abundance: .; CDR3nt: TGTGCCAGCAGTGCCGCTCTCGGTGAGCCCCAGCATTTT; CDR3aa: CASSAALGEPQHF
v_gene: TRBV6-1; j_gene: TRBJ1-1; len: 12; d_gene: .; abundance: .; CDR3nt: TGTGCCAGCAGCGCCTCCGGCACTGAAGCTTTCTTT; CDR3aa: CASSASGTEAFF
v_gene: TRBV5-8; j_gene: TRBJ2-3; len: 16; d_gene: TRBD1; abundance: .; CDR3nt: TGTGCCAGCAGCTTATTACCGGGACAGGGCCTAGATACGCAGTATTTT; CDR3aa: CASSLLPGQGLDTQYF
v_gene: TRBV11-2; j_gene: TRBJ2-7; len: 15; d_gene: TRBD2; abundance: .; CDR3nt: TGTGCCAGCAGTCAAGGGGGTAGCGGGAGGTACGAGCAGTACTTC; CDR3aa: CASSQGGSGRYEQYF
v_gene: TRBV27; j_gene: TRBJ1-2; len: 14; d_gene: .; abundance: .; CDR3nt: TGTGCCAGCAGTCTGCGGGACGGTTTCTATGGCTACACCTTC; CDR3aa: CASSLRDGFYGYTF
v_gene: TRBV19; j_gene: TRBJ1-1; len: 13; d_gene: TRBD1; abundance: .; CDR3nt: TGTGCCAGCTCAACAGGGGTCCGCACTGAAGCTTTCTTT; CDR3aa: CASSTGVRTEAFF
v_gene: TRBV4-2; j_gene: TRBJ2-7; len: 18; d_gene: .; abundance: .; CDR3nt: TGTGCCAGCAGCCAAGAATTGTTAGGGAGCGTCCTTCCCTACGAGCAGTACTTC; CDR3aa: CASSQELLGSVLPYEQYF
v_gene: TRBV9; j_gene: TRBJ2-7; len: 14; d_gene: TRBD1; abundance: .; CDR3nt: TGTGCCAGCAGCGGGGGACAGAGAGCCTACGAGCAGTACTTC; CDR3aa: CASSGGQRAYEQYF
v_gene: TRBV18; j_gene: TRBJ2-7; len: 12; d_gene: .; abundance: .; CDR3nt: TGTGCCAGCTCATCAGAGGACAGCCTGCAGTACTTC; CDR3aa: CASSSEDSLQYF
v_gene: TRBV2; j_gene: TRBJ2-7; len: 11; d_gene: .; abundance: .; CDR3nt: TGTGCCAGCAGTGAAGTAAACGAGCAGTACTTC; CDR3aa: CASSEVNEQYF
v_gene: TRBV19; j_gene: TRBJ2-5; len: 16; d_gene: TRBD1; abundance: few; CDR3nt: TGTGCCAGTAGTATTGGGGGACAGGGGGCAAGAGAGACCCAGTACTTC; CDR3aa: CASSIGGQGARETQYF
v_gene: TRBV9; j_gene: TRBJ1-1; len: 14; d_gene: TRBD1; abundance: .; CDR3nt: TGTGCCAGCAGCGTAGATGGGACAGGGGGCGCGGCTTTCTTT; CDR3aa: CASSVDGTGGAAFF
v_gene: TRBV4-1; j_gene: TRBJ2-1; len: 14; d_gene: .; abundance: .; CDR3nt: TGCGCCAGCAGCCAAACTAGCCACGAGGGTGAGCAGTTCTTC; CDR3aa: CASSQTSHEGEQFF
v_gene: TRBV5-1; j_gene: TRBJ2-1; len: 16; d_gene: TRBD2; abundance: .; CDR3nt: TGCGCCAGCAGCTTGGCCCCGGGACTAGCGGGAAATGAGCAGTTCTTC; CDR3aa: CASSLAPGLAGNEQFF
v_gene: TRBV9; j_gene: TRBJ2-1; len: 13; d_gene: .; abundance: .; CDR3nt: TGTGCCAGCAGCGTAGCCAGCTACAATGAGCAGTTCTTC; CDR3aa: CASSVASYNEQFF
v_gene: TRBV30; j_gene: TRBJ1-4; len: 17; d_gene: TRBD1; abundance: .; CDR3nt: TGTGCCTGGAGTCGGGACACAGGGGGCGCGATCCGAGAAAAACTGTTTTTT; CDR3aa: CAWSRDTGGAIREKLFF